Each of the 30 T cell receptor beta chains below was sequenced from the same sample in a study of PD-1 blockade in mismatch repair-deficient tumors. Data came from immunoSEQ multiplex PCR; TCRdb stores just in-frame clones and leaves some out. The table lists approximately 51,000 clones, about 85% of them singletons. The source was peripheral blood, collected more than 19 weeks after starting pembrolizumab. The origin of the receptors is an adult with mismatch repair-deficient cancer.

This clone came up a few times. The J gene is TRBJ1-1, the V gene TRBV7-9; maybe TRBD1 (5 bases). With 5 bases removed from V and 3 bases from J, the gap between germline ends came to 16 bases. The length of the CDR3 is 15 residues. Germline V lookup: CDR1 SEHNR, CDR2 FQNEAQ (reference sequence). The CDR3 loop reads CASSPQVRSDTEAFF. In DNA, the CDR3 is TGTGCCAGCAGCCCACAGGTTAGATCGGACACTGAAGCTTTCTTT.

The chain carries TRBV7-9 and TRBJ2-7; a weak D match, TRBD1 (6 bases). This CDR3 comprises 14 residues. The V and J ends lost 2 bases and 5 bases respectively, with 13 bases between them. Germline V gives CDR1 SEHNR, CDR2 FQNEAQ (reference sequence). Here the CDR3 DNA reads TGTGCCAGCAGCTTACAGGGGACCTACAACGAGCAGTACTTC. Translation gives CASSLQGTYNEQYF.

This chain links TRBV5-4 with TRBJ1-1, with TRBD1 as a possible D gene (5 bases). Per the germline V gene, CDR1 is SGHNT and CDR2 is YYREEE (reference sequence). The ends were cut back, 4 bases at V and 10 bases at J, with 20 bases in the middle. The CDR3 extends over 14 amino acids. The CDR3 DNA follows: TGTGCCAGCAGCCAGCCGGGGACTCCCACGGCAGCTTTCTTT. It is translated as CASSQPGTPTAAFF.

CDR3 residues: CASSPLTELYEQYF. The CDR3 nucleotides read TGTGCCAGCAGTCCCCTGACAGAGCTTTACGAGCAGTACTTC. V gene TRBV6-6 combines with J gene TRBJ2-7; possible D gene TRBD1, 5 bases. The V end lost 5 bases, the J end lost 4 bases, and 15 bases lay between the germline ends. Germline V CDR1 and CDR2: MNHNY, SVGAGI (reference sequence). The CDR3 is 14 residues long.

This clone was observed once. The chain is built from TRBV13 and TRBJ1-3; TRBD1 aligns across 7 bases. CDR1 is PRHDT and CDR2 is FYEKMQ in the germline V gene (reference sequence). The length of the CDR3 is 16 residues. Trimming took 2 bases from V and 4 from J; bases not matched to a gene: 8. DNA of the CDR3: TGTGCCAGCAGCTTAAGCGGCAGGGGGATCGGAAACACCATATATTTT. This gives the protein CASSLSGRGIGNTIYF. The variable domain in full, with the rest retrieved from reference TRBV13 and TRBJ1-3, is AAGVIQSPRHLIKEKRETATLKCYPIPRHDTVYWYQQGPGQDPQFLISFYEKMQSDKGSIPDRFSAQQFSDYHSELNMSSLELGDSALYFCASSLSGRGIGNTIYFGEGSWLTVV.

This clone was seen a single time. As DNA, the CDR3 is TGTGCCAGCAGTGATCCCGGGACAGGGGGAGACATCACCTACGAGCAGTACTTC. It is translated as CASSDPGTGGDITYEQYF. The chain has TRBV2 and TRBJ2-7; 11 positions agree with TRBD1. The CDR3 is 18 residues long. J gave up 2 bases and V 3 bases, and 12 bases lay outside the gene matches. Germline V CDR1 and CDR2: SNHLY, FYNNEI.

The chain carries TRBV5-6 and TRBJ2-7; maybe TRBD2 (6 bases). Germline V CDR1 and CDR2: SGHDT, YYEEEE. Trimming removed 3 bases at V and 7 bases at J, with 20 bases between. The CDR3 is made up of 15 amino acids. The CDR3 reads CASSSMTRWGREQYF. Written as DNA, the CDR3 is TGTGCCAGCAGCTCGATGACTAGGTGGGGAAGAGAGCAGTACTTC.

The chain recombines TRBV5-1 with TRBJ1-1, with 9 positions matching TRBD1. Germline values: CDR1 SGHRS, CDR2 YFSETQ. V lost 4 bases, J lost 0 bases, and 4 bases stayed unmatched. The CDR3 is 15 residues long. CDR3 protein: CASSPGQGMNTEAFF. CDR3 DNA: TGCGCCAGCAGCCCAGGACAGGGGATGAACACTGAAGCTTTCTTT.

The V gene is TRBV6-5, the J gene TRBJ1-1, with D possibly TRBD1 on 5 matching bases. The CDR3 sequence is 14 residues long. Germline values: CDR1 MNHEY, CDR2 SVGAGI. V was trimmed by 6 bases and J by 9 bases, leaving 20 bases between them. The chain's CDR3 is CASRPRQTAGQAFF. The DNA for the CDR3 is TGTGCCAGCAGACCAAGACAGACCGCTGGGCAAGCTTTCTTT.

The chain uses TRBV6-5 and TRBJ2-1, with D unresolved. The V and J ends lost 3 bases and 8 bases respectively, with 11 bases between them. The CDR3 length is 13 residues. Germline assignment: CDR1 MNHEY and CDR2 SVGAGI. The CDR3 nucleotides are TGTGCCAGCAGTTATAGGCTAGTGGATGAGCAGTTCTTC. Translation gives CASSYRLVDEQFF.

CDR3 DNA sequence: TGTGCCAGCAGCTCGATTTTCGGGGAAGCTTTCTTT. Translating gives CASSSIFGEAFF. The chain has TRBV6-6 and TRBJ1-1, with no clear D. In germline, CDR1 is MNHNY, CDR2 SVGAGI (reference sequence). With 6 bases removed from V and 8 bases from J, the gap between germline ends came to 13 bases. The CDR3 spans 12 residues.

The chain carries TRBV15 and TRBJ2-1; 7 bases fit TRBD2. The ends lost 1 base at V and 4 bases at J; junction bases unmatched: 4. This CDR3 has 15 residues. Germline V gene lookup returns CDR1 LNHNV and CDR2 YYDKDF (reference sequence). In DNA form, the CDR3 reads TGTGCCACCAGCAGAGCTAGCGGAGAGTACAATGAGCAGTTCTTC. It encodes CATSRASGEYNEQFF.

J is TRBJ2-3 and V is TRBV27; TRBD1 agrees at 9 bases. J lost 4 bases, V lost 5 bases, and 19 bases had no gene match. The CDR3 length is 19 residues. Germline V gene lookup returns CDR1 MNHEY and CDR2 SMNVEV (reference sequence). Here the CDR3 reads CASSKTTGTGFRKSDTQYF. CDR3 sequence (DNA): TGTGCCAGCAGTAAAACCACCGGGACAGGGTTTCGGAAGTCAGATACGCAGTATTTT.

This clone has just one count. This chain links TRBV7-8 with TRBJ1-4; D unclear. The CDR3 length is 13 residues. Trimming took 1 base from V and 6 from J, leaving 6 bases between them. Germline loops: CDR1 SGHVS, CDR2 FQNEAQ. The CDR3 region has the DNA TGTGCCAGCAGCTTAGAAAGTCATGAAAAACTGTTTTTT. Amino acid sequence: CASSLESHEKLFF.

The chain recombines TRBV7-9 with TRBJ2-1; 9 nucleotides agree with TRBD1. This CDR3 is built from 14 residues. V dropped 5 bases and J dropped 10; count of bases not matched to a gene: 9. Germline V gene lookup returns CDR1 SEHNR and CDR2 FQNEAQ (reference sequence). The CDR3 nucleotides are TGTGCCAGCAGCCCCATGGGGGACAGGGTCGAGCAGTTCTTC. Translated: CASSPMGDRVEQFF.

The chain has TRBV30 and TRBJ2-5, with D perhaps assigned TRBD1 or TRBD2 (7 bases each). CDR1 is GTSNPN, CDR2 SVGIG, per germline (reference sequence). With 1 base removed from V and 4 bases from J, the gap between germline ends came to 10 bases. The CDR3 loop spans 13 amino acids. The CDR3 sequence is CAWSGRGGETQYF. As DNA, the CDR3 is TGTGCCTGGAGTGGCAGGGGGGGAGAGACCCAGTACTTC.

The rearrangement joins TRBV6-6 to TRBJ2-1; D is possibly TRBD2 (5 bases). Between the trimmed V and J ends, which lost 2 bases and 10 bases, there was a span of 12 bases. The CDR3 is made up of 13 amino acids. The germline V gene encodes CDR1 MNHNY and CDR2 SVGAGI (reference sequence). DNA for the CDR3: TGTGCCAGCAGTTACCAGAAGCGGAACGAGCAGTTCTTC. This codes for CASSYQKRNEQFF.

This clone was observed a handful of times. CDR3 sequence: CASQGLGNYGYTF. CDR3 nucleotides: TGTGCCAGCCAGGGGTTAGGTAACTATGGCTACACCTTC. The chain has TRBV19 and TRBJ1-2; possible D gene TRBD1, 6 bases. Germline CDR1 is LNHDA and CDR2 is SQIVND (reference sequence). Deletions cut 9 bases from V and 1 base from J, with 12 bases between. This CDR3 region has 13 residues.

This chain uses TRBV7-2 with TRBJ1-3; D might be TRBD1 (6 bases). Germline V gives CDR1 SGHTA, CDR2 FQGNSA. The CDR3 runs to 16 residues. Trimming pared 5 bases from V and 2 bases from J, leaving 16 bases between. Written as DNA, the CDR3 is TGTGCCAGCAGCCAACAACAGGGTTCCCCTGGAAACACCATATATTTT. Its translation is CASSQQQGSPGNTIYF.

V usage is TRBV2 and J usage is TRBJ2-1; tentative D call: TRBD1 (6 bases). The CDR3 has 14 amino acids. Between the trimmed V and J ends, which lost 7 bases and 0 bases, there was a span of 10 bases. Germline V CDR1 and CDR2: SNHLY, FYNNEI. As DNA, the CDR3 is TGTGCCAGCACCGGACAGTACTCCTACAATGAGCAGTTCTTC. Its protein is CASTGQYSYNEQFF. Full variable domain (remainder filled in from reference TRBV2 and TRBJ2-1): EPEVTQTPSHQVTQMGQEVILRCVPISNHLYFYWYRQILGQKVEFLVSFYNNEISEKSEIFDDQFSVERPDGSNFTLKIRSTKLEDSAMYFCASTGQYSYNEQFFGPGTRLTVL.

In its sample, this clone was seen once. This chain uses TRBV7-3 with TRBJ2-2; 14 bases are a match to TRBD2. The V gene end was trimmed by 4 bases and the J gene end by 8 bases; junction bases not matched to a gene: 6. The CDR3 is made up of 16 amino acids. Germline V CDR1 and CDR2: SGHTA, FQGTGA. CDR3 amino acids: CASSSPGLAGAGELFF. The CDR3 DNA reads as TGTGCCAGCAGCTCGCCGGGACTAGCGGGAGCAGGGGAGCTGTTTTTT.

This clone was detected once. J is TRBJ1-2 and V is TRBV30, with 7 bases that match TRBD1. V lost 2 bases and J lost 6; bases outside the gene matches: 12. Germline V gives CDR1 GTSNPN, CDR2 SVGIG (reference sequence). This CDR3 spans 15 amino acids. The CDR3 reads CAWSNDRGGANGYTF. CDR3 in DNA: TGTGCCTGGAGTAATGATCGAGGGGGCGCGAATGGCTACACCTTC. Complete variable domain (other parts from reference TRBV30 and TRBJ1-2): SQTIHQWPATLVQPVGSPLSLECTVEGTSNPNLYWYRQAAGRGLQLLFYSVGIGQISSEVPQNLSASRPQDRQFILSSKKLLLSDSGFYLCAWSNDRGGANGYTFGSGTRLTVV.

This rearrangement joins TRBV27 to TRBJ2-7, with D perhaps TRBD1 or TRBD2 (5 bases each). CDR1 is MNHEY and CDR2 is SMNVEV in the germline V gene (reference sequence). CDR3 length equals 14 residues. Trimming took 0 bases from V and 6 from J, leaving 12 bases between them. The DNA of the CDR3 is TGTGCCAGCAGTTTATCCGAGGGGCCGGGCGAGCAGTACTTC. This gives the protein CASSLSEGPGEQYF.

The chain couples TRBV30 to TRBJ2-7, with 9 bases fitting TRBD1. The CDR3 is 14 amino acids. Germline trimming cut 3 bases from V and 7 bases from J; bases unmatched to any gene: 10. The germline V gene encodes CDR1 GTSNPN and CDR2 SVGIG (reference sequence). The CDR3 protein is CAWRAGTGGREQYF. The CDR3 region has the DNA TGTGCCTGGAGGGCCGGTACAGGGGGCCGTGAGCAGTACTTC.

V and J are TRBV11-3 and TRBJ2-1; D gene ambiguous. The CDR3 is 13 amino acids. The germline V gene has CDR1 SGHNT and CDR2 YENEEA. Trimming removed 1 base from V and 5 bases from J, with 6 bases in between. CDR3 nucleotide sequence: TGTGCCAGCAGCTTAGGGACCCACAATGAGCAGTTCTTC. Translating it yields CASSLGTHNEQFF.

The chain uses TRBV10-1 and TRBJ2-1; weak D call: TRBD2 (5 bases). V lost 2 bases and J 8 bases, leaving 13 bases between the germline ends. CDR3 length equals 14 residues. The germline V gene has CDR1 WNHNN and CDR2 SYGVQD (reference sequence). This CDR3 reads CASSEAGTDDEQFF. Here the CDR3 DNA reads TGCGCCAGCAGTGAGGCGGGCACCGACGATGAGCAGTTCTTC.

The J gene is TRBJ2-2, the V gene TRBV6-6; a possible D gene is TRBD2 (5 bases). The length of the CDR3 is 14 residues. The V end lost 2 bases, the J end lost 4 bases, and 8 bases lay between the germline ends. From germline, CDR1 is MNHNY and CDR2 SVGAGI (reference sequence). For the CDR3, the DNA is TGTGCCAGCAGTTACCAGGCGGGCACCGGGGAGCTGTTTTTT. It yields the protein CASSYQAGTGELFF.

J is TRBJ2-2 and V is TRBV4-3, with 9 positions matching TRBD2. J was trimmed by 1 base and V by 4 bases; bases with no gene match: 10. CDR3 length: 18 amino acids. The germline V gene encodes CDR1 LGHNA and CDR2 YSLEER. The DNA of the CDR3 is TGCGCCAGCAGCCCCAGATTGGGGACTAGCAGGAACACCGGGGAGCTGTTTTTT. Protein product: CASSPRLGTSRNTGELFF.

This clone was counted once. This sequence joins TRBV11-2 and TRBJ2-3; 11 bases are a match to TRBD2. V shed 6 bases and J 4 bases; nucleotides not matched to a gene: 6. CDR3 length: 15 residues. CDR1 and CDR2 (germline): SGHAT, FQNNGV. This CDR3 is CASSFSGRAPDTQYF. CDR3 in DNA: TGTGCCAGCAGTTTTAGCGGGAGGGCCCCAGATACGCAGTATTTT.

This clone was counted once. V usage is TRBV2 and J usage is TRBJ2-6; no clear D. V gave up 3 bases and J gave up 4 bases, with 16 bases separating them. Germline V gene lookup returns CDR1 SNHLY and CDR2 FYNNEI. CDR3 size: 17 residues. CDR3 residues: CASSETRVQNGANVLTF. The DNA for the CDR3 is TGTGCCAGCAGTGAGACCCGGGTCCAGAACGGGGCCAACGTCCTGACTTTC. Full variable domain (rest looked up from reference TRBV2 and TRBJ2-6): EPEVTQTPSHQVTQMGQEVILRCVPISNHLYFYWYRQILGQKVEFLVSFYNNEISEKSEIFDDQFSVERPDGSNFTLKIRSTKLEDSAMYFCASSETRVQNGANVLTFGAGSRLTVL.